The 8 T cell receptor beta chains below all came from one sample that was sequenced in a study of identical twins. TCRdb independently ran MiXCR on the 5' RACE reads; one entry per CDR3 protein. The sample yields 570,000 or so distinct CDR3 sequences, approximately 10% seen once. The same sample was also studied in work on yellow fever vaccine responses in identical twins.

Sequencing was performed on PBMCs. Receptors originate from a woman under 30 in good health.

V is TRBV25-1 and J is TRBJ1-6; 9 bases align to TRBD1. There are 15 residues in the CDR3. In germline, CDR1 is MGHDK, CDR2 SYGVNS. J was trimmed by 9 bases and V by 3 bases; bases with no gene match: 6. The CDR3 coding sequence is TGTGCCAGCAGTGATCGACAGGGGGGAGGTTCACCCCTCCACTTT. It yields the protein CASSDRQGGGSPLHF.

This clonotype turned up a few times. The chain recombines TRBV28 with TRBJ2-7; maybe TRBD2 (7 bases). Germline V gene sequence: CDR1 MDHEN, CDR2 SYDVKM. This CDR3 is 15 amino acids long. With 5 bases removed from V and 4 bases from J, the gap between germline ends came to 18 bases. CDR3 residues: CASSPRGALSYEQYF. The CDR3 coding sequence is TGTGCCAGCAGTCCCCGGGGGGCCCTTTCTTACGAGCAGTACTTC.

This clonotype has ten or more counts. This sequence joins TRBV3-1 and TRBJ2-7, with 8 bases lining up with TRBD1. V gave up 3 bases and J gave up 4 bases; unmatched junction bases: 5. Germline assignment: CDR1 LGHDT and CDR2 YNNKEL (reference sequence). CDR3 length: 14 amino acids. The CDR3 reads CASSQFQGAYEQYF. The CDR3 DNA sequence: TGTGCCAGCAGCCAGTTTCAGGGGGCTTACGAGCAGTACTTC.

This clonotype has at least ten counts. The chain couples TRBV20-1 to TRBJ1-4, with a tentative D call TRBD1 (6 bases). The CDR3 covers 16 residues. V was pared by 3 bases and J by 5 bases, with 19 bases between. Germline V lookup: CDR1 DFQATT, CDR2 SNEGSKA (reference sequence). This chain's CDR3 is CSASGLGGTSNEKLFF. The DNA for the CDR3 is TGCAGTGCTAGTGGTTTAGGGGGGACCTCCAATGAAAAACTGTTTTTT.

This clonotype showed up many times. The chain employs TRBV7-9 and TRBJ2-7; 9 bases align to TRBD1. V trimming: 1 base; J trimming: 3 bases; junction bases outside the gene matches: 7. Germline lookup yields CDR1 SEHNR and CDR2 FQNEAQ (reference sequence). The CDR3 covers 16 residues. The CDR3 sequence: CASSLGPGQGGYEQYF. The DNA for the CDR3 is TGTGCCAGCAGCTTAGGTCCGGGACAGGGAGGCTACGAGCAGTACTTC. Full variable domain (rest looked up from reference TRBV7-9 and TRBJ2-7): DTGVSQNPRHKITKRGQNVTFRCDPISEHNRLYWYRQTLGQGPEFLTYFQNEAQLEKSRLLSDRFSAERPKGSFSTLEIQRTEQGDSAMYLCASSLGPGQGGYEQYFGPGTRLTVT.

The gene calls are TRBV20-1 and TRBJ1-3, with a weak D call TRBD1 (6 bases). Trimming pared 2 bases from V and 1 base from J, leaving 9 bases between. The length of the CDR3 is 14 residues. The germline gives CDR1 DFQATT, CDR2 SNEGSKA (reference sequence). CDR3 in DNA: TGCAGTGCTAGAAGGGACAATTCTGGAAACACCATATATTTT. Translating gives CSARRDNSGNTIYF.

This clonotype was detected many times. CDR3: CASSLASFDIQYF. Here the CDR3 DNA reads TGTGCCAGCAGCTTAGCCAGCTTCGACATTCAGTACTTC. V usage is TRBV7-2 and J usage is TRBJ2-4; no clear D. The V gene's germline CDR1 is SGHTA and CDR2 FQGNSA. The germline V and J ends were trimmed by 0 bases and 8 bases, with 8 bases remaining between them. The CDR3 covers 13 residues.

This chain uses TRBV30 with TRBJ2-5; 13 bases align to TRBD2. Per germline, CDR1 GTSNPN and CDR2 SVGIG (reference sequence). V lost 3 bases and J lost 5; bases outside the gene matches: 6. The CDR3 runs to 15 residues. The DNA for the CDR3 is TGTGCCTGGAGCGGACTAGCGGGAGATTCTGAGACCCAGTACTTC. This codes for CAWSGLAGDSETQYF.